This is a list of T cell receptor beta chains from one sample in a study of T-cell memory formation after mild COVID-19. TCRdb re-called the 5' RACE reads with MiXCR, one entry per CDR3 protein. The sample yields about 440,000 distinct CDR3 sequences, about 19% seen once. Sequenced material: PBMCs or a T cell subset sorted from them (not recorded which). The receptors come from an adult woman who had mild COVID-19 (a few samples of this study predate the infection). Cell type and time point are not known. Both conserved end residues are part of each CDR3. D genes are given only for firm matches. Where a row states a size, it is once, few, many or the class of an expanded clone; other rows omit it.

d_call	v_call	clone_size	j_call	cdr3_aa	cdr3_nt
NA	TRBV3-1	NA	TRBJ2-1	CASSQYIHEQFF	TGTGCCAGCAGCCAATACATCCATGAGCAGTTCTTC
TRBD2	TRBV3-1	NA	TRBJ2-7	CASSQADSLAGANYEQYF	TGTGCCAGCAGCCAAGCCGACTCGCTAGCGGGGGCTAACTACGAGCAGTACTTC
NA	TRBV2	NA	TRBJ1-1	CASRDRSPNTEAFF	TGTGCCAGCAGGGACAGAAGTCCTAACACTGAAGCTTTCTTT
NA	TRBV2	few	TRBJ2-3	CASSGDSAADTQYF	TGTGCCAGCTCGGGGGACTCGGCTGCAGATACGCAGTATTTT
TRBD1	TRBV4-3	NA	TRBJ2-7	CASSQGQGKPYEQYF	TGCGCCAGCAGCCAGGGACAGGGGAAACCCTACGAGCAGTACTTC
TRBD2	TRBV12-3/TRBV12-4	NA	TRBJ2-1	CASSPPGGTSGRPLFNEQFF	TGTGCCAGCAGTCCTCCAGGGGGGACTAGCGGGAGACCTCTCTTCAATGAGCAGTTCTTC
NA	TRBV4-1	many	TRBJ2-7	CASSQDIPYEQYF	TGCGCCAGCAGCCAAGATATCCCCTACGAGCAGTACTTC
TRBD2	TRBV5-1	NA	TRBJ2-1	CASSPGIAGGYNEQFF	TGCGCCAGCAGCCCCGGTATAGCGGGGGGTTACAATGAGCAGTTCTTC
NA	TRBV20-1	NA	TRBJ1-1	CSAPRDPNTEAFF	TGCAGTGCTCCCCGGGACCCAAACACTGAAGCTTTCTTT
TRBD1	TRBV18	NA	TRBJ1-1	CASSLQRTGTGTEAFF	TGTGCCAGCTCACTTCAACGGACAGGGACAGGGACTGAAGCTTTCTTT
NA	TRBV6-2/TRBV6-3	few	TRBJ1-2	CASKLPGGSYGYTF	TGTGCCAGCAAACTCCCTGGGGGCAGCTATGGCTACACCTTC
NA	TRBV2	few	TRBJ1-3	CASRRGIGITPGNTIYF	TGTGCCAGCCGTCGGGGGATCGGGATAACCCCTGGAAACACCATATATTTT
TRBD2	TRBV5-1	NA	TRBJ2-2	CASSLVVGGDTGELFF	TGCGCCAGCAGCTTGGTCGTGGGAGGGGACACCGGGGAGCTGTTTTTT
TRBD1	TRBV29-1	NA	TRBJ1-4	CSVDQGGMEKLFF	TGCAGCGTTGACCAGGGGGGGATGGAAAAACTGTTTTTT
TRBD1	TRBV7-2	NA	TRBJ2-2	CASSLGPGGNTGELFF	TGTGCCAGCAGCTTAGGACCAGGGGGGAACACCGGGGAGCTGTTTTTT
NA	TRBV2	NA	TRBJ2-7	CASSAGPTSTYEQYF	TGTGCCAGCAGCGCGGGACCAACCTCGACCTACGAGCAGTACTTC
NA	TRBV7-8	few	TRBJ2-2	CASSSPVAGWSGELFF	TGTGCCAGCAGCTCTCCCGTGGCAGGGTGGTCCGGGGAGCTGTTTTTT
NA	TRBV29-1	few	TRBJ2-7	CSVGGRSHYEQYF	TGCAGCGTTGGTGGCAGATCCCACTACGAGCAGTACTTC
NA	TRBV6-6	once	TRBJ2-7	CASSNFAARRVYEQYF	TGTGCCAGCAGTAACTTTGCGGCCCGGAGGGTGTACGAGCAGTACTTC
NA	TRBV7-2	many	TRBJ2-3	CASSLGAGTDTQYF	TGTGCCAGCAGTTTAGGGGCTGGAACAGATACGCAGTATTTT
NA	TRBV7-6	NA	TRBJ2-3	CASSYSGTQTDTQYF	TGTGCCAGCAGCTACTCCGGGACCCAAACAGATACGCAGTATTTT
NA	TRBV7-9	NA	TRBJ2-1	CASSALAGGPLGYNEQFF	TGTGCCAGCAGCGCGTTAGCTGGAGGGCCCCTTGGCTACAATGAGCAGTTCTTC
TRBD2	TRBV24-1	NA	TRBJ2-2	CATGTTYGELFF	TGTGCCACCGGGACTACGTACGGGGAGCTGTTTTTT
NA	TRBV3-1	NA	TRBJ2-3	CASSSGRGGRTDTQYF	TGTGCCAGCAGCTCAGGGAGGGGGGGTCGAACAGATACGCAGTATTTT
NA	TRBV27	many	TRBJ2-1	CASSFLPLLANEQFF	TGTGCCAGCAGTTTCCTCCCCTTACTAGCCAATGAGCAGTTCTTC
NA	TRBV11-3	few	TRBJ1-1	CASSSPPRAEAFF	TGTGCCAGCAGCTCCCCCCCGAGAGCTGAAGCTTTCTTT